The 20 T cell receptor beta chains given below trace back to one sample, sequenced in a study of blood T cell repertoires in COVID-19. Assay used: immunoSEQ multiplex PCR; TCRdb lists only in-frame clones, some missing. This sample has about 150,000 clones; roughly 87% occur once, and the top ten carry about 4.6%. Source material: peripheral blood. Source of these receptors: an older woman with active or convalescent COVID-19.

V is TRBV7-3 and J is TRBJ2-5, with 9 bases that match TRBD2. Germline V CDR1 and CDR2: SGHTA, FQGTGA. The CDR3 runs to 14 residues. V lost 5 bases to trimming and J lost 1 base; unmatched junction nucleotides: 2. Here the CDR3 DNA reads TGTGCCAGCAGCCAAGCGGGGGGCCAAGAGACCCAGTACTTC. This gives the protein CASSQAGGQETQYF.

The V and J genes are TRBV6-2 or TRBV6-3 and TRBJ1-1; no firm D call. The CDR3 extends over 16 amino acids. V was clipped by 0 bases and J by 0 bases, with 11 bases between them. In germline, CDR1 is MNHEY, CDR2 SVGEGT. CDR3 coding DNA: TGTGCCAGCAGTTACTCGAACCAGATTATGAACACTGAAGCTTTCTTT. It translates to CASSYSNQIMNTEAFF.

The V call is TRBV10-2, the J call TRBJ2-1; 8 bases match TRBD2. The trim removed 6 bases at V and 9 bases at J, leaving 4 bases unmatched. This CDR3 region has 12 residues. The germline V gene encodes CDR1 WSHSY and CDR2 SAAADI. The CDR3: CASRTGGGEQFF. The CDR3 DNA reads as TGCGCCAGCAGAACCGGGGGGGGTGAGCAGTTCTTC.

V usage is TRBV7-6 and J usage is TRBJ2-1, with D perhaps matching TRBD2 (5 bases). CDR3 length: 17 residues. Trimming left V 4 bases short and J 4 bases short, with 20 bases between. Germline loops: CDR1 SGHVS, CDR2 FNYEAQ. This chain's CDR3 is CASSSGPPKSGYNEQFF. CDR3 DNA: TGTGCCAGCAGCTCCGGACCACCAAAAAGCGGATACAATGAGCAGTTCTTC.

V usage is TRBV3-1 (or the pseudogene TRBV3-2) and J usage is TRBJ2-3; 12 nucleotides align to TRBD2. V was clipped by 4 bases and J by 2 bases; unmatched bases: 4. This CDR3 spans 16 amino acids. Germline CDR1 is LGHDT and CDR2 is YNNKEL (reference sequence). DNA of the CDR3: TGTGCCAGCAGCCTCCTAGCGGGGGGGATCACAGATACGCAGTATTTT. It yields the protein CASSLLAGGITDTQYF.

The rearrangement uses TRBV7-2 and TRBJ2-5; perhaps TRBD2 as D (5 bases). The germline CDR1 and CDR2 sequences are SGHTA and FQGNSA. This CDR3 has 14 residues. V was trimmed by 1 base and J by 4 bases, leaving 10 bases between them. CDR3 in DNA: TGTGCCAGCAGCTTAGAGGCTAGCAGAGAGACCCAGTACTTC. It specifies CASSLEASRETQYF.

In its sample, this clone was seen once. CDR3 nucleotides: TGTGCCAGCAGCCCGGGAACGGGACAGGGCACAGATACGCAGTATTTT. The encoded protein is CASSPGTGQGTDTQYF. The V gene is TRBV9, the J gene TRBJ2-3; 8 nucleotides match TRBD1. The ends lost 4 bases at V and 1 base at J; junction bases unmatched: 8. The CDR3 runs to 16 residues. In germline, CDR1 is SGDLS, CDR2 YYNGEE.

The rearrangement uses TRBV12-3 or TRBV12-4 and TRBJ1-1; possible D gene TRBD1, 5 bases. This CDR3 region has 13 residues. The germline V and J ends were trimmed by 2 bases and 7 bases, with 11 bases remaining between them. The CDR3 region has the DNA TGTGCCAGCAGTTTAATGGCAGGGCTTGAAGCTTTCTTT. Residues: CASSLMAGLEAFF.

The chain combines TRBV7-2 with TRBJ1-6; TRBD1 agrees at 9 bases. The CDR3 consists of 15 residues. Looked up from germline, CDR1 is SGHTA and CDR2 is FQGNSA. With V trimmed by 3 bases and J by 9 bases, 6 bases remained unmatched. The CDR3 DNA reads TGTGCCAGCAGCTTTCCTGGGACAGGGATTTCACCCCTCCACTTT. Its translation is CASSFPGTGISPLHF.

The chain carries TRBV5-6 and TRBJ1-4, with D perhaps TRBD1 (6 bases). The ends were cut back, 4 bases at V and 7 bases at J, with 17 bases in the middle. The V gene's germline CDR1 is SGHDT and CDR2 YYEEEE. This CDR3 region has 15 residues. CDR3 coding DNA: TGTGCCAGCAGCCCAACTACAGGGATCCGTGAAAAACTGTTTTTT. It codes for CASSPTTGIREKLFF.

Here the CDR3 reads CASSADTGHRSYEQYF. The CDR3 DNA follows: TGTGCCAGTAGTGCCGACACGGGACACCGCTCCTACGAGCAGTACTTC. The chain couples TRBV19 to TRBJ2-7; possibly TRBD1 for D (6 bases). Trimming removed 5 bases at V and 0 bases at J, with 17 bases between. The CDR3 runs 16 residues. Germline V gene sequence: CDR1 LNHDA, CDR2 SQIVND (reference sequence).

This chain uses TRBV5-1 with TRBJ1-2; D gene uncertain. V was cut by 2 bases and J by 1 base, with 9 bases left in between. The CDR3 extends over 14 amino acids. Germline V gene sequence: CDR1 SGHRS, CDR2 YFSETQ. The chain's CDR3 is CASSLSDNNYGYTF. The CDR3 DNA sequence: TGCGCCAGCAGCTTAAGTGACAATAACTATGGCTACACCTTC.

The J gene is TRBJ2-1, the V gene TRBV5-8, with D unresolved. The CDR3 contains 10 residues. Trimming took off 4 bases at V and 12 bases at J, with 8 bases between the two ends. The germline CDR1 and CDR2 sequences are SGHTS and YDEGEE. The CDR3 DNA reads TGTGCCAGCAGCCCACCCGGGCAGTTCTTC. Translated, it gives CASSPPGQFF.

V and J are TRBV5-4 and TRBJ2-3; D call uncertain. The CDR3 contains 14 residues. V lost 1 base to trimming and J lost 2 bases, with 8 bases between them. Germline assignment: CDR1 SGHNT and CDR2 YYREEE (reference sequence). The DNA for the CDR3 is TGTGCCAGCAGCTTGCCCCTTCTCACAGATACGCAGTATTTT. This gives the protein CASSLPLLTDTQYF. The variable domain in full, with the rest retrieved from reference TRBV5-4 and TRBJ2-3, is ETGVTQSPTHLIKTRGQQVTLRCSSQSGHNTVSWYQQALGQGPQFIFQYYREEENGRGNFPPRFSGLQFPNYSSELNVNALELDDSALYLCASSLPLLTDTQYFGPGTRLTVL.

V usage is TRBV2 and J usage is TRBJ1-4, with a weak D call TRBD1 (5 bases). This CDR3 is 14 amino acids long. CDR1 is SNHLY and CDR2 is FYNNEI in the germline V gene. Trimming took 1 base from V and 4 from J, leaving 7 bases between them. Here the CDR3 reads CASSEVGGNEKLFF. The CDR3 DNA reads TGTGCCAGCAGTGAAGTGGGGGGTAATGAAAAACTGTTTTTT.

This chain connects TRBV7-6 to TRBJ2-5, with TRBD2 matching 9 bases. Germline lookup yields CDR1 SGHVS and CDR2 FNYEAQ. The CDR3 has 15 residues. Unmatched junction bases numbered 6, after V lost 1 base and J lost 6 bases. CDR3 sequence: CASSLEAGGIKTQYF. The CDR3 region has the DNA TGTGCCAGCAGCTTAGAGGCGGGGGGGATAAAGACCCAGTACTTC.

V gene TRBV19 combines with J gene TRBJ1-2, with D maybe TRBD1 (6 bases). The CDR3 runs to 16 residues. CDR1 and CDR2 (germline): LNHDA, SQIVND (reference sequence). V was cut by 4 bases and J by 0 bases, with 15 bases left in between. The CDR3 bases are TGTGCCAGTAGTAGACACTCACAGGGCTCTAACTATGGCTACACCTTC. Its protein is CASSRHSQGSNYGYTF.

V and J are TRBV19 and TRBJ1-2, with TRBD1 matching 7 bases. Germline lookup yields CDR1 LNHDA and CDR2 SQIVND (reference sequence). The CDR3 loop spans 12 amino acids. The J segment lost 7 bases and the V segment lost 4 bases, leaving 3 bases of the junction unmatched. The DNA for the CDR3 is TGTGCCAGTAGTACAGGGGGAGGTGGCTACACCTTC. It codes for CASSTGGGGYTF. The whole variable domain, remainder taken from reference TRBV19 and TRBJ1-2, is DGGITQSPKYLFRKEGQNVTLSCEQNLNHDAMYWYRQDPGQGLRLIYYSQIVNDFQKGDIAEGYSVSREKKESFPLTVTSAQKNPTAFYLCASSTGGGGYTFGSGTRLTVV.

V and J are TRBV7-9 and TRBJ1-2; D not certain. The V gene lost 5 bases and the J gene lost 2 bases, with 12 bases spanning the gap. The CDR3 spans 14 residues. CDR1 SEHNR and CDR2 FQNEAQ come from the germline V gene (reference sequence). The CDR3 sequence is CASSPDGSNYGYTF. CDR3 in DNA: TGTGCCAGCAGCCCCGACGGGTCGAACTATGGCTACACCTTC.

The V gene is TRBV6-4, the J gene TRBJ1-2; perhaps TRBD1 as D (6 bases). From germline, CDR1 is MRHNA and CDR2 SNTAGT. The V and J ends lost 6 bases and 4 bases respectively, with 15 bases between them. The CDR3 contains 14 residues. The CDR3 region has the DNA TGTGCCAGCAGGCACACGACAGGCTCCTATGGCTACACCTTC. Translation: CASRHTTGSYGYTF.